The 8 T cell receptor beta chains given below trace back to one sample, sequenced in a study of shared clonotypes between healthy human individuals. Assay: immunoSEQ multiplex PCR; the TCRdb copy retains only in-frame clones and omits some. In the table there are about 580,000 clones, roughly 98% of which are singletons. Naive CD8 cells comprised CD45RO-negative, CCR7-positively selected cells, excluding terminally differentiated effector memory CD45RA+ cells. The source material was naive CD8+ T cells sorted from blood. These receptors were obtained from a young man in good health.

This chain uses TRBV5-6 with TRBJ2-1; 7 bases are a match to TRBD2. With 0 bases clipped from V and 3 bases from J, the junction kept 9 bases outside the gene matches. The CDR3 totals 17 residues. Germline V lookup: CDR1 SGHDT, CDR2 YYEEEE. CDR3 sequence reads: CASSLVASGLYYNEQFF. The CDR3 DNA follows: TGTGCCAGCAGCTTGGTAGCTAGCGGCCTTTACTACAATGAGCAGTTCTTC.

The V call is TRBV11-2, the J call TRBJ2-3; D perhaps matches TRBD2 (6 bases). With 1 base removed from V and 0 bases from J, the gap between germline ends came to 8 bases. Germline CDR1 SGHAT, CDR2 FQNNGV. The CDR3 is 15 residues long. CDR3 in amino acids: CASSLVGTSTDTQYF. The CDR3 nucleotides read TGTGCCAGCAGCTTAGTTGGGACTAGCACAGATACGCAGTATTTT.

V and J are TRBV6-5 and TRBJ1-1; D unclear. The germline gives CDR1 MNHEY, CDR2 SVGAGI. The germline V and J ends were trimmed by 0 bases and 5 bases, with 7 bases remaining between them. CDR3 length: 13 amino acids. CDR3 sequence: CASSYSSRTEAFF. The CDR3 DNA follows: TGTGCCAGCAGTTACTCGAGCCGTACTGAAGCTTTCTTT.

This clone has just one count. The CDR3: CASSLRQDESNEQFF. The CDR3 DNA follows: TGTGCCAGCAGCTTAAGGCAGGACGAGAGTAATGAGCAGTTCTTC. The gene calls are TRBV7-6 and TRBJ2-1, with no clear D. V was pared by 2 bases and J by 7 bases, with 15 bases between. Germline CDR1 is SGHVS and CDR2 is FNYEAQ. CDR3 length: 15 residues.

The V gene is TRBV7-2, the J gene TRBJ2-3; 9 positions agree with TRBD1. CDR1 SGHTA and CDR2 FQGNSA come from the germline V gene. With V trimmed by 5 bases and J by 5 bases, 5 bases remained unmatched. There are 14 residues in the CDR3. The CDR3 is CASSDRTGVDTQYF. The CDR3 bases are TGTGCCAGCAGCGATAGGACAGGGGTAGATACGCAGTATTTT.

The V call is TRBV10-3, the J call TRBJ1-1; TRBD1 aligns across 7 bases. CDR3 length: 12 residues. Losses at the gene ends were 8 bases for V and 7 bases for J; bases not matched to a gene: 7. Germline V lookup: CDR1 ENHRY, CDR2 SYGVKD. This CDR3 reads CAIGAGGVEAFF. The CDR3 nucleotides are TGTGCCATCGGGGCAGGGGGAGTTGAAGCTTTCTTT.

This chain joins TRBV6-5 and TRBJ2-7; D remains ambiguous. Germline CDR1 reads MNHEY; CDR2 reads SVGAGI. CDR3 length equals 13 residues. The V end was cut by 7 bases, the J end by 6 bases, with 16 bases between. The CDR3 DNA reads as TGTGCCAGCACCAAGGGCTGGACGGCCGAGCAGTACTTC. Protein: CASTKGWTAEQYF.

This chain uses TRBV7-6 with TRBJ2-1; D is undetermined. CDR3 size: 16 residues. The germline gives CDR1 SGHVS, CDR2 FNYEAQ. Trimming took off 1 base at V and 6 bases at J, with 16 bases between the two ends. The chain's CDR3 is CASSLGMWLEGNEQFF. CDR3 bases: TGTGCCAGCAGCTTAGGAATGTGGCTAGAAGGCAATGAGCAGTTCTTC. Together with reference TRBV7-6 and TRBJ2-1, the CDR3 gives the full variable domain: GAGVSQSPRYKVTKRGQDVALRCDPISGHVSLYWYRQALGQGPEFLTYFNYEAQQDKSGLPNDRFSAERPEGSISTLTIQRTEQRDSAMYRCASSLGMWLEGNEQFFGPGTRLTVL.